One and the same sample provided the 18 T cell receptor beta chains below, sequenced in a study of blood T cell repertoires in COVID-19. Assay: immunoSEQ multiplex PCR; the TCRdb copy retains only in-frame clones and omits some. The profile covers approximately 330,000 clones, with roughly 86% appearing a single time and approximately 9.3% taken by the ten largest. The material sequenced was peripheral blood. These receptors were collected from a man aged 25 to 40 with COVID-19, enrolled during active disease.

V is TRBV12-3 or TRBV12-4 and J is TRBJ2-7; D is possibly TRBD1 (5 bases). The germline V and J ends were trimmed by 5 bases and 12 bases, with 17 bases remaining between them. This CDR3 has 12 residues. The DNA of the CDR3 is TGTGCCAGCAGTCCAACCGGGCACAGGATGTACTTC. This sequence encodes CASSPTGHRMYF.

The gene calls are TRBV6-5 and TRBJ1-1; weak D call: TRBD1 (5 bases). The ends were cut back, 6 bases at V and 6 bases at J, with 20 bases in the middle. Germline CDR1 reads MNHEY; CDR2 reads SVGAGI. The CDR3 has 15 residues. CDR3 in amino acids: CASSRGTYKGSEAFF. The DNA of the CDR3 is TGTGCCAGCAGCCGCGGGACCTATAAGGGTTCTGAAGCTTTCTTT.

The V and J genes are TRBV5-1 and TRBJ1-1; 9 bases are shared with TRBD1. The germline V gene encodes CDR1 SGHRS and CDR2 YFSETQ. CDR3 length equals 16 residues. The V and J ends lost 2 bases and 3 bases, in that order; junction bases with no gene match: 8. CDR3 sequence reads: CASSLMPGTGHTEAFF. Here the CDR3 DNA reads TGCGCCAGCAGCTTAATGCCCGGGACAGGGCACACTGAAGCTTTCTTT.

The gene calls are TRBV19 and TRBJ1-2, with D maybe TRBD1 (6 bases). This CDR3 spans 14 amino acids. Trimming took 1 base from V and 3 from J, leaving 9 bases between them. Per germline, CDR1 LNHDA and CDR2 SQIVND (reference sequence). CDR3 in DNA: TGTGCCAGTAGTATAGTGAACAGGGACTATGGCTACACCTTC. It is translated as CASSIVNRDYGYTF.

CDR3 in DNA: TGTGCCAGCAGTTACTCGTCGGGACAGGCGCTCTACGAGCAGTACTTC. Encoded protein: CASSYSSGQALYEQYF. The chain uses TRBV6-5 and TRBJ2-7, with 8 nucleotides matching TRBD1. This CDR3 is 16 amino acids long. Germline V lookup: CDR1 MNHEY, CDR2 SVGAGI. V gave up 0 bases and J gave up 3 bases; unmatched junction bases: 7.

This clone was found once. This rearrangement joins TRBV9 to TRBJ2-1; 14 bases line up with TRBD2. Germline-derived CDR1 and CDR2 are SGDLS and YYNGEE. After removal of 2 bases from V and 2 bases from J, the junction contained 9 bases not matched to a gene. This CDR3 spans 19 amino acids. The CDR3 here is CASSVGLAGGGRTYNEQFF. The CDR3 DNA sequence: TGTGCCAGCAGCGTCGGACTAGCGGGAGGAGGCAGAACCTACAATGAGCAGTTCTTC.

CDR3 bases: TGTGCCAGCTCACCACCCAGCGGGAGGACCCACGAGCAGTACTTC. Encoded protein: CASSPPSGRTHEQYF. This chain uses TRBV18 with TRBJ2-7; 9 nucleotides match TRBD2. CDR3 length equals 15 residues. J gave up 5 bases and V 0 bases, and 5 bases lay outside the gene matches. CDR1 is KGHSH, CDR2 LQKENI, per germline.

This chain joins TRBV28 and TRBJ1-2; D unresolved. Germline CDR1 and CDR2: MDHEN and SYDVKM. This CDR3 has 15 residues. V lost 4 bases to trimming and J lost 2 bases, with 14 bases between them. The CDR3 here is CASSSIGVANYGYTF. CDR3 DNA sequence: TGTGCCAGCAGTTCGATCGGGGTAGCCAACTATGGCTACACCTTC.

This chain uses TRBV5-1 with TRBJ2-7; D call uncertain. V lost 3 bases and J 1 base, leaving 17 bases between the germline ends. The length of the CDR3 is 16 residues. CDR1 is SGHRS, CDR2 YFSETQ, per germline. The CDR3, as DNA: TGCGCCAGCAGCTCCCACCTTTCGCGCAGGTCCTACGAGCAGTACTTC. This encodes CASSSHLSRRSYEQYF.

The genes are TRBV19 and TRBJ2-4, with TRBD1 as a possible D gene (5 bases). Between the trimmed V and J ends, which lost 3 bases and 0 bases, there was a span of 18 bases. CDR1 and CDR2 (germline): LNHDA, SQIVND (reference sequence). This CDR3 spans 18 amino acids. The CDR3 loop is CASSIDGHSLLAKNIQYF. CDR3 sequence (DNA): TGTGCCAGTAGTATCGACGGACACTCCTTACTAGCCAAAAACATTCAGTACTTC.

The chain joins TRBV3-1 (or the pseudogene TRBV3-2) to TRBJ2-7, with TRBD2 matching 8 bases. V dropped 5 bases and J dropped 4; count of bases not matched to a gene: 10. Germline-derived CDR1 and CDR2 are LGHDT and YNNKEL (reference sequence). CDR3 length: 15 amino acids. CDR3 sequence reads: CASSITRLAPYEQYF. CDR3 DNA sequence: TGTGCCAGCAGCATCACCCGACTAGCGCCTTACGAGCAGTACTTC.

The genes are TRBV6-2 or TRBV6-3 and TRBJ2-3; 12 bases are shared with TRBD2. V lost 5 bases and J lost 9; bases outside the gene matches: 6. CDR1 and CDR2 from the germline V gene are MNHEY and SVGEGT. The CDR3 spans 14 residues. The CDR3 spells CASSPTSGGTTQYF. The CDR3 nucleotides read TGTGCCAGCAGTCCGACTAGCGGGGGAACGACGCAGTATTTT.

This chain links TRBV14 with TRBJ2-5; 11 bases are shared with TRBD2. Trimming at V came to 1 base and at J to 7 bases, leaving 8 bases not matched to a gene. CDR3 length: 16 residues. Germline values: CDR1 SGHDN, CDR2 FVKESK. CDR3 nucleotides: TGTGCCAGCAGCCAAGGGACTAGCGGGCCTATTGTGACCCAGTACTTC. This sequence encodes CASSQGTSGPIVTQYF.

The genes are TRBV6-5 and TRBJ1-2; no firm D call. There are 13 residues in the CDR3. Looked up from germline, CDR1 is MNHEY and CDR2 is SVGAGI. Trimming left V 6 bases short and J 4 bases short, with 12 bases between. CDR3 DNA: TGTGCCAGCAGGCGGGGAGAAACCTATGGCTACACCTTC. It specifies CASRRGETYGYTF.

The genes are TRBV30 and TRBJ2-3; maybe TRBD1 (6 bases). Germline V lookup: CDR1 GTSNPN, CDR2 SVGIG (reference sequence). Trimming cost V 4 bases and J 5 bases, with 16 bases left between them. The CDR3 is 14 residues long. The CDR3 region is CAWNTGYAGDTQYF. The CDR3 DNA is TGTGCCTGGAATACAGGGTATGCCGGAGATACGCAGTATTTT.

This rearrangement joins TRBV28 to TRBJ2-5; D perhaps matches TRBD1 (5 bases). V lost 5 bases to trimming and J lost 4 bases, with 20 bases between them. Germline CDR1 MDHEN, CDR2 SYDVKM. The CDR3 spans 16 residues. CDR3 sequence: CASSAPHQPQGETQYF. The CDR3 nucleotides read TGTGCCAGCAGTGCTCCCCATCAACCCCAGGGAGAGACCCAGTACTTC.

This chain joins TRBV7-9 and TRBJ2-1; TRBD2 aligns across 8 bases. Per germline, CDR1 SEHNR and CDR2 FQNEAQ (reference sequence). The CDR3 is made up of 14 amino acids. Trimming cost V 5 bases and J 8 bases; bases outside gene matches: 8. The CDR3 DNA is TGTGCCAGCAGCGTATTGGGACTAGTTGATGAGCAGTTCTTC. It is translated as CASSVLGLVDEQFF.

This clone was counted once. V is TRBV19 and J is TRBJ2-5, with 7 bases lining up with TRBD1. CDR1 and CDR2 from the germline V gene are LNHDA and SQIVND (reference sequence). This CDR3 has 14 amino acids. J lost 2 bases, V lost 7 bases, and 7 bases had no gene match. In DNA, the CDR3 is TGTGCCAGTAAACTGACAGGGCATCAAGAGACCCAGTACTTC. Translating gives CASKLTGHQETQYF.